A selection of T cell receptor beta chains follows, all from one sample in a study of control samples from healthy donors and cancer patients. Profiled with immunoSEQ multiplex PCR; TCRdb holds only in-frame clones, not every one. The profile shows about 120,000 clones, 88% of them singletons. The sequencing sample was made of blood. These receptors all come from a middle-aged man in good health. The conserved cysteine and the conserved F or W are not part of the CDR3 here. The listing skips clone size in some rows; elsewhere it reads once, few, many or a size class.

CDR3	V	J	size
ASKQGSYNSPLH	TRBV6-5	TRBJ1-6	.
ASSPRTAHGYT	TRBV3-1/TRBV3-2	TRBJ1-2	.
ASSQDSGQASNQPQH	TRBV4-3	TRBJ1-5	.
ASTIREGVTEAF	TRBV2	TRBJ1-1	.
ATSDRVSDNQPQH	TRBV24-1	TRBJ1-5	.
ASSTANYGYT	TRBV11-2	TRBJ1-2	.
ASSPQGEWTEAF	TRBV9	TRBJ1-1	.
ASSHGRGIQPQH	TRBV6-5	TRBJ1-5	once
ASSQLTGEKAF	TRBV4-1	TRBJ1-1	.
ASSGRTGRSEAF	TRBV7-8	TRBJ1-1	few
ASSSASGLGTEAF	TRBV4-3	TRBJ1-1	.
ASSRDIGEKLF	TRBV27	TRBJ1-4	.
ARSRSGTDSYEQY	TRBV5-3	TRBJ2-7	.
ASRTTAAYNSPLH	TRBV6-5	TRBJ1-6	.
ASSLATVNTGELF	TRBV11-3	TRBJ2-2	.
ASSVGKGTGANVLT	TRBV25-1	TRBJ2-6	.
ASSQNPGTPSMY	TRBV4-3	TRBJ2-3	.
ASSERGDRESYGYT	TRBV9	TRBJ1-2	.
ASSLDQGNYGYT	TRBV7-2	TRBJ1-2	.
ASSQVNTGELF	TRBV23-1	TRBJ2-2	few
ASSRSQGDRGDTQY	TRBV3-1/TRBV3-2	TRBJ2-3	.
ATSDFGKKTYNEQF	TRBV24-1	TRBJ2-1	.
ASSPHGTGGDNEQF	TRBV27	TRBJ2-1	.
ASSRDGAYEQY	TRBV18	TRBJ2-7	.
ASSLFTEAF	TRBV11-2	TRBJ1-1	.
ASSLMDLSKNIQY	TRBV7-2	TRBJ2-4	.
ASSPQITGRNEKLF	TRBV9	TRBJ1-4	.
ASSLFSYNEQF	TRBV5-1	TRBJ2-1	.
ASSYRDRGPNTEAF	TRBV19	TRBJ1-1	.
ASRPDRGPTFGELF	TRBV5-1	TRBJ2-2	.
ASSLGGDNEQF	TRBV12-3/TRBV12-4	TRBJ2-1	.
ASRTRSFSDEQF	TRBV7-8	TRBJ2-1	.
ASSLGGREEAF	TRBV5-4	TRBJ1-1	.
ASSLVPQAGTEAF	TRBV7-2	TRBJ1-1	.
ASRATGTQETQY	TRBV21-1	TRBJ2-5	.
ASSRAGGAGGYT	TRBV4-1	TRBJ1-2	once
ASSWTSTDTQY	TRBV5-4	TRBJ2-3	.
SVERGGPDTQY	TRBV29-1	TRBJ2-3	.
ASSFLAGGFYEQY	TRBV11-2	TRBJ2-7	few
ASSVGKNTEAF	TRBV9	TRBJ1-1	.
ATSDLGVSYT	TRBV24-1	TRBJ1-2	few
ASSLEGTATGELF	TRBV5-1	TRBJ2-2	once
ASSPIAWVQPQH	TRBV6-5	TRBJ1-5	.
ASSAQLGLERSNEKLF	TRBV7-9	TRBJ1-4	.
SVSGGTYEQY	TRBV29-1	TRBJ2-7	.
ASSEAGSPSFQPQH	TRBV6-1	TRBJ1-5	.
ASSWSGDGPTEQY	TRBV5-1	TRBJ2-7	.
ASSGQTNEKLF	TRBV3-1/TRBV3-2	TRBJ1-4	few
ASSLNSAGKGTEAF	TRBV18	TRBJ1-1	.
ASSLTGASTDTQY	TRBV5-4	TRBJ2-3	.
ASSQRDSRNSPLH	TRBV3-1/TRBV3-2	TRBJ1-6	.
SVNPNRGNSYGYT	TRBV29-1	TRBJ1-2	once
ASRAPGSASYNEQF	TRBV2	TRBJ2-1	once
ASSEGPGQGQNEQF	TRBV7-7	TRBJ2-1	few
ASKNEGGLSYT	TRBV25-1	TRBJ1-2	.
ASSISGNTIY	TRBV7-9	TRBJ1-3	.
AIQRGRGTEAF	TRBV24-1	TRBJ1-1	.
ASSERAVNTEAF	TRBV2	TRBJ1-1	.